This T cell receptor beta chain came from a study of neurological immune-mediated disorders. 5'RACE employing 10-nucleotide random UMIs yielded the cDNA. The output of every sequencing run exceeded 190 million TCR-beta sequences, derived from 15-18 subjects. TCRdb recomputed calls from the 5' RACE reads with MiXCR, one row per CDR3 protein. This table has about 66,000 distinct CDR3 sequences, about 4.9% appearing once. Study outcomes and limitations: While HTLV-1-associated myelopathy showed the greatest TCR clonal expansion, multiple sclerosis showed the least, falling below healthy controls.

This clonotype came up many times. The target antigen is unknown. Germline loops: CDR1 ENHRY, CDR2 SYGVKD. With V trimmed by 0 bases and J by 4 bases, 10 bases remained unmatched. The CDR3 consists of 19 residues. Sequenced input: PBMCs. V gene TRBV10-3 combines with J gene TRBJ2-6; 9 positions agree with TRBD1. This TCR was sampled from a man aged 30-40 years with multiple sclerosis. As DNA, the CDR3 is TGTGCCATCAGTGAGTCCGGGACAGGGATAAGGAGAGGGGCCAACGTCCTGACTTTC. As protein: CAISESGTGIRRGANVLTF.